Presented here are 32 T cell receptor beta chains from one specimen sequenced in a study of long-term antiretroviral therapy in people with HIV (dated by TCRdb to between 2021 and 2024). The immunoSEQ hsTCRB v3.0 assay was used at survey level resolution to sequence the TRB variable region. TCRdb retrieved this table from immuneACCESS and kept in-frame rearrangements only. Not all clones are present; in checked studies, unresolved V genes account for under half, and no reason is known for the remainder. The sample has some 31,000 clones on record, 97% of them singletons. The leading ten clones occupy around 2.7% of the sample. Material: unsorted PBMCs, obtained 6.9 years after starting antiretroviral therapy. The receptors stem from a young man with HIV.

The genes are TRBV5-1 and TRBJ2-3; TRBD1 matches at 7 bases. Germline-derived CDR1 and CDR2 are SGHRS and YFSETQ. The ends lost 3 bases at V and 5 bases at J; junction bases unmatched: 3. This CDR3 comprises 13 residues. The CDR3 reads CASSSGTEDTQYF. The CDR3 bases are TGCGCCAGCAGCTCCGGGACAGAAGATACGCAGTATTTT.

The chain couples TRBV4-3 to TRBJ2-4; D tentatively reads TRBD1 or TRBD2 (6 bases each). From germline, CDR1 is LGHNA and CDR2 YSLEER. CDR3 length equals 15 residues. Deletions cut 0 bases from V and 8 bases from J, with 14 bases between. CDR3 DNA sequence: TGCGCCAGCAGCCAAGATTGGGGGGCAGGGGACATTCAGTACTTC. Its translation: CASSQDWGAGDIQYF.

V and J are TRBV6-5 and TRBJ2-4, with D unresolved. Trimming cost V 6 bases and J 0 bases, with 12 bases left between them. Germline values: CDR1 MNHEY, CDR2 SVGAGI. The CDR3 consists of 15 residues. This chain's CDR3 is CASSPLTPAKNIQYF. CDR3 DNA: TGTGCCAGCAGCCCATTGACACCAGCCAAAAACATTCAGTACTTC.

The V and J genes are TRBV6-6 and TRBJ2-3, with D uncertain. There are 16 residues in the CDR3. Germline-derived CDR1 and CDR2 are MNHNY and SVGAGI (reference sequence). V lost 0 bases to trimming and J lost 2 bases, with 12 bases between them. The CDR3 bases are TGTGCCAGCAGTTACTCACGCGGATCCATCACAGATACGCAGTATTTT. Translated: CASSYSRGSITDTQYF.

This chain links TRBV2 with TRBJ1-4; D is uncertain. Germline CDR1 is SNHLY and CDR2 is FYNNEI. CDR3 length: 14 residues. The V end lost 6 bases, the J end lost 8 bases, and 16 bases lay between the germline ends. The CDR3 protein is CASRSTHGTEKLFF. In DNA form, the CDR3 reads TGTGCCAGCAGGTCCACCCATGGTACGGAAAAACTGTTTTTT.

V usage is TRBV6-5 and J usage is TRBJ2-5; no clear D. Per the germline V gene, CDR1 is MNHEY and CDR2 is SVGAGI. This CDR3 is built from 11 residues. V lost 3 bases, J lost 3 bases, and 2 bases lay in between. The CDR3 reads CASSYEETQYF. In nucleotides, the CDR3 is TGTGCCAGCAGTTATGAAGAGACCCAGTACTTC.

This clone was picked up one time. CDR3 nucleotide sequence: TGTGCTAGTGGTTTTTGGCCGGACAGGGGTAATTCACCCCTCCACTTT. The encoded protein is CASGFWPDRGNSPLHF. The chain recombines TRBV12-5 with TRBJ1-6; 9 bases line up with TRBD1. The CDR3 consists of 16 residues. The trim removed 3 bases at V and 6 bases at J, leaving 6 bases unmatched. Germline V gives CDR1 LGHNT, CDR2 FRNRAP.

Written as DNA, the CDR3 is TGTGCCAGCAGCTTGAGTAGCGGGGGGGCAAAAGAGCAGTTCTTC. This encodes CASSLSSGGAKEQFF. This chain joins TRBV7-9 and TRBJ2-1; TRBD2 agrees at 11 bases. Looked up from germline, CDR1 is SEHNR and CDR2 is FQNEAQ (reference sequence). This CDR3 is built from 15 residues. Trimming took 3 bases from V and 10 from J; bases not matched to a gene: 8.

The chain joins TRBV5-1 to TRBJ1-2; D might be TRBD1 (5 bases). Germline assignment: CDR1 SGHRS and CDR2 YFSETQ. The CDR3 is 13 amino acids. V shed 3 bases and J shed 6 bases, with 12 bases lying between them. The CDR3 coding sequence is TGCGCCAGCAGCTATGACAGCCAGGATGGCTACACCTTC. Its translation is CASSYDSQDGYTF.

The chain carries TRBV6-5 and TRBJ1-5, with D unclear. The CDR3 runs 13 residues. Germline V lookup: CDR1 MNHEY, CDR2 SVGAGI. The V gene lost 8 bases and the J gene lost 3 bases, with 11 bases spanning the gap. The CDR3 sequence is CASFRGINQPQHF. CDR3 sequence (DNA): TGTGCCAGCTTCCGGGGTATCAATCAGCCCCAGCATTTT.

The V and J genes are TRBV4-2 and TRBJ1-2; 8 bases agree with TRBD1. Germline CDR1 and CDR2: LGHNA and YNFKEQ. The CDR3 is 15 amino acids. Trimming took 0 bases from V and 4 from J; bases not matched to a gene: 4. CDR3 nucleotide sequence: TGTGCCAGCAGCCAAGATGGAGACAGGGGCTATGGCTACACCTTC. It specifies CASSQDGDRGYGYTF.

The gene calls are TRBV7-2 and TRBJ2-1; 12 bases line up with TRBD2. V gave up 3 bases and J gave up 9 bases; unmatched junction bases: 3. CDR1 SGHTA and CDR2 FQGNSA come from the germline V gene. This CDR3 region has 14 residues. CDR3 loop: CASSFSSGRAEQFF. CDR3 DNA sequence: TGTGCCAGCAGCTTCTCTAGCGGGAGGGCTGAGCAGTTCTTC.

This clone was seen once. The DNA for the CDR3 is TGTGCCTGGAGTAGGGCTAGCCCCAATGAGCAGTTCTTC. It is translated as CAWSRASPNEQFF. The chain couples TRBV30 to TRBJ2-1; tentative D call: TRBD2 (5 bases). Trimming pared 2 bases from V and 6 bases from J, leaving 11 bases between. The CDR3 has 13 residues. Germline assignment: CDR1 GTSNPN and CDR2 SVGIG (reference sequence).

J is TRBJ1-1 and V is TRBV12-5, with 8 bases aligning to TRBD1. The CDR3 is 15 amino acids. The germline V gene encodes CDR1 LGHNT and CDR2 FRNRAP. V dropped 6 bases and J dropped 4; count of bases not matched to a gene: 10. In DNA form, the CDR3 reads TGTGCTAGTGGCAAGGGGACAGGAGTAGTCACTGAAGCTTTCTTT. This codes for CASGKGTGVVTEAFF.

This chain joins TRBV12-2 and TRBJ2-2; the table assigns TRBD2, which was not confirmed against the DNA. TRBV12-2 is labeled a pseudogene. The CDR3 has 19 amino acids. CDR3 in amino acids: CASRFSGLAGEFSTGELFF. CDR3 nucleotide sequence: TGTGCAAGTCGCTTCTCGGGACTAGCGGGAGAGTTTAGCACCGGGGAGCTGTTTTTT.

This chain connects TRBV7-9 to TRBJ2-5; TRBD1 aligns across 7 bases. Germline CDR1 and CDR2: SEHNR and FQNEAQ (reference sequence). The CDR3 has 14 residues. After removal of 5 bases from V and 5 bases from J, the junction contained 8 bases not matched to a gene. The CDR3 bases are TGTGCCAGCAGCCAGATAGGGGGCCGGGAGACCCAGTACTTC. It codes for CASSQIGGRETQYF.

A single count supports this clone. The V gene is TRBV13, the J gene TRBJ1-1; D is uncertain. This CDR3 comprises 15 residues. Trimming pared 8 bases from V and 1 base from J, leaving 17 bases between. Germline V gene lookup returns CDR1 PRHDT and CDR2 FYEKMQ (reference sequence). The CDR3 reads CASRWGTEGNTEAFF. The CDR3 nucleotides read TGTGCCAGCCGATGGGGTACCGAGGGGAACACTGAAGCTTTCTTT.

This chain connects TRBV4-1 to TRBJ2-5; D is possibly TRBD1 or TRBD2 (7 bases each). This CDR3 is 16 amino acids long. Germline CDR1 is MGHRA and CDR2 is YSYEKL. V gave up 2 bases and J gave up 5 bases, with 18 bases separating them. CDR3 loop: CASSQFKQGGWETQYF. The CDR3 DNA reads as TGCGCCAGCAGCCAATTCAAGCAGGGGGGGTGGGAGACCCAGTACTTC.

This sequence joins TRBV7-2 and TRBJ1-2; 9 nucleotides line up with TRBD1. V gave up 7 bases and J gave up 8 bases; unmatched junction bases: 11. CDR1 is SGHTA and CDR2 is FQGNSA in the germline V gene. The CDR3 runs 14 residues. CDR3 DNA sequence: TGTGCCAGCACCTACAAACAGGGGGCGCCCGGCTACACCTTC. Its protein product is CASTYKQGAPGYTF.

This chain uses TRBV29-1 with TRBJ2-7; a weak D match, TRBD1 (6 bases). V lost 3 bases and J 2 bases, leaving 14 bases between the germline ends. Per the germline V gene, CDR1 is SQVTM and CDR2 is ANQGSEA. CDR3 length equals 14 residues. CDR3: CSVDGAGAPYEQYF. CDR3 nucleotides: TGCAGCGTTGACGGAGCAGGGGCTCCCTACGAGCAGTACTTC.

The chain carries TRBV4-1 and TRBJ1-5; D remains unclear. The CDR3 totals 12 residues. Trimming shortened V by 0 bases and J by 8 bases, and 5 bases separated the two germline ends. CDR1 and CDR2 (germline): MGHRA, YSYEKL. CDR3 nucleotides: TGCGCCAGCAGCCAAGATGGAGAGCCCCAGCATTTT. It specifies CASSQDGEPQHF.

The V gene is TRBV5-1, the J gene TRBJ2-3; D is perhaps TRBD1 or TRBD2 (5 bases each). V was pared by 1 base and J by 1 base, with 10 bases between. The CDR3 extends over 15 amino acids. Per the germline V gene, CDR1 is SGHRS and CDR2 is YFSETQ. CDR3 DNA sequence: TGCGCCAGCAGCTTGTGGGACGGAGGCACAGATACGCAGTATTTT. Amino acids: CASSLWDGGTDTQYF.

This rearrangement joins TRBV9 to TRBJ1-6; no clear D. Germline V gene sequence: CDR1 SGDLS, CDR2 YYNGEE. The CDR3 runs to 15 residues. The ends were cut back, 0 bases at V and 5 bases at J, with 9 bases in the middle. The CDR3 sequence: CASSVEGRDNSPLHF. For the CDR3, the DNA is TGTGCCAGCAGCGTAGAGGGTCGGGATAATTCACCCCTCCACTTT.

The CDR3, as DNA: TGTGCCAGCAGCGGGTCGAGCGCCAGGGGAGAGACCCAGTACTTC. Protein sequence: CASSGSSARGETQYF. This sequence joins TRBV9 and TRBJ2-5; TRBD1 might be the D (6 bases). Germline-derived CDR1 and CDR2 are SGDLS and YYNGEE. Trimming cost V 3 bases and J 4 bases, with 16 bases left between them. This CDR3 has 15 residues.

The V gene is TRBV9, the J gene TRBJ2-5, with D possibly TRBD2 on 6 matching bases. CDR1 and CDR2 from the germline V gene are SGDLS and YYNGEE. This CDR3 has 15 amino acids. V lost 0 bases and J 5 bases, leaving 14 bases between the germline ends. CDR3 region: CASSVVGGVRETQYF. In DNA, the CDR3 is TGTGCCAGCAGCGTAGTCGGGGGTGTGAGGGAGACCCAGTACTTC.

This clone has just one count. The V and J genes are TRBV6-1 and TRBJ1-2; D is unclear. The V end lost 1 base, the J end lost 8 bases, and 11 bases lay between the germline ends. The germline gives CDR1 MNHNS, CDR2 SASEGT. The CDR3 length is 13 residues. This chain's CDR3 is CASSEGRVGGYTF. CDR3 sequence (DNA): TGTGCCAGCAGTGAAGGAAGGGTGGGGGGCTACACCTTC.

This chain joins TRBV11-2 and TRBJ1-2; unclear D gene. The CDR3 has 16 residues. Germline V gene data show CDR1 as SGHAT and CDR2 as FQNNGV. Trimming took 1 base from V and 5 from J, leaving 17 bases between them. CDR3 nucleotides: TGTGCCAGCAGCTTAGTATGGAGACTGGGCCCTTATGGCTACACCTTC. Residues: CASSLVWRLGPYGYTF.

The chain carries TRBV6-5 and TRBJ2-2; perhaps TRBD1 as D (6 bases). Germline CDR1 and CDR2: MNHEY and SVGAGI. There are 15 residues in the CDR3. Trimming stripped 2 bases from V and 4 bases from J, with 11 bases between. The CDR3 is CASSYQGFFTGELFF. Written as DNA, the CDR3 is TGTGCCAGCAGTTACCAGGGGTTTTTCACCGGGGAGCTGTTTTTT.

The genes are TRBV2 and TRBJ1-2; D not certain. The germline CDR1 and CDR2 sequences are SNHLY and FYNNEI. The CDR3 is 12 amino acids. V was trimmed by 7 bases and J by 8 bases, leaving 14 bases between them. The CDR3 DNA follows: TGTGCCAGCACTTACCTCGAGGAAGGCTACACCTTC. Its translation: CASTYLEEGYTF.

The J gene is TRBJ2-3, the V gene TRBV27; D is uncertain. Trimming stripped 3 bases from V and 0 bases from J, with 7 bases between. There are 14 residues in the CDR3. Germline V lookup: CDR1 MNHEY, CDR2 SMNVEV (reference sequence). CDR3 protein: CASSFDRSTDTQYF. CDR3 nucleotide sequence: TGTGCCAGCAGTTTCGATCGGAGCACAGATACGCAGTATTTT.

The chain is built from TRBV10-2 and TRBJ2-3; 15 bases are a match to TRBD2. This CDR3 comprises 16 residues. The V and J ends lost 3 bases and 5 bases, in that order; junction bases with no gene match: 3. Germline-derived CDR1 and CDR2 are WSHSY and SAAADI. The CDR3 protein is CASSEGTSGGIDTQYF. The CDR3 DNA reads TGCGCCAGCAGTGAAGGGACTAGCGGGGGGATAGATACGCAGTATTTT.

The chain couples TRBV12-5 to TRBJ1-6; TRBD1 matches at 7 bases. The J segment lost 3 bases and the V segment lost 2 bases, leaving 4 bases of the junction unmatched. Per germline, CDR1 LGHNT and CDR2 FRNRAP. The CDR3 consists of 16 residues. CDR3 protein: CASGLRQGFYNSPLHF. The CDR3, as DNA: TGTGCTAGTGGTTTGCGACAGGGATTCTATAATTCACCCCTCCACTTT.